Listed below are T cell receptor beta chains from one sample, sequenced in a study of T cells in localized non-small cell lung cancer. Sequencing used immunoSEQ multiplex PCR; TCRdb keeps in-frame clones, though not all of them. The sample records tens of thousands of clones, about four fifths being singletons. Sequenced material: peripheral blood, taken before any cancer treatment. These TCRs come from a female donor aged 60 or older with stage I lung adenocarcinoma. Both conserved end residues are part of each CDR3. A D gene is named only where the DNA matches it firmly. A clone size is listed for some rows: how often the clone was seen (once, few, many), or a class if it is expanded.

TRBV4-1	.	.	TRBJ2-7	TGCGCCAGCAGCCAAGATCCGGCCAGTTCCGAGCAGTACTTC	CASSQDPASSEQYF
TRBV6-1	.	few	TRBJ2-7	TGTGCCAGCAGCAGACTAACGGTACAGGGCGAGCAGTACTTC	CASSRLTVQGEQYF
TRBV11-3	.	once	TRBJ1-2	TGTGCCAGCAGCTCCCCCCCGGCAGGCTCGGATGGCTACACCTTC	CASSSPPAGSDGYTF
TRBV7-6	TRBD2	.	TRBJ2-3	TGTGCCAGCAGCCGCGATAGCGGGGGCACAGATACGCAGTATTTT	CASSRDSGGTDTQYF
TRBV7-9	.	.	TRBJ1-2	TGTGCCAGCAGCCCAGGACAGATCTATGGCTACACCTTC	CASSPGQIYGYTF
TRBV10-1	TRBD1	.	TRBJ1-1	TGCGCCAGCAGTCCCAGACAGGGGTTCGGCACTGAAGCTTTCTTT	CASSPRQGFGTEAFF
TRBV2	.	.	TRBJ2-7	TGTGCCAGCAGTTTTGACCGGTCGGCCTACGAGCAGTACTTC	CASSFDRSAYEQYF
TRBV5-1	TRBD1	.	TRBJ1-6	TGCGCCAGCAGCCCGGGGGGTCAGGGGGCCTCTTATAATTCACCCCTCCACTTT	CASSPGGQGASYNSPLHF
TRBV6-6	.	few	TRBJ1-6	TGTGCCAGCAGTTTCGAGGGAAATTCACCCCTCCACTTT	CASSFEGNSPLHF
TRBV2	TRBD1	once	TRBJ1-5	TGTGCCAGCAGCCCCGGGACAGGGTCTCAGCCCCAGCATTTT	CASSPGTGSQPQHF
TRBV5-8	.	.	TRBJ2-1	TGTGCCAGTCCCCGGACAGAAAGCTTCAATGAGCAGTTCTTC	CASPRTESFNEQFF
TRBV2	.	.	TRBJ1-2	TGTGCCAGCAGTGGGACAGATTTATATGGCTACACCTTC	CASSGTDLYGYTF
TRBV18	TRBD2	.	TRBJ2-1	TGTGCCAGTTCCCCCGAACTAGCGGGGGGGGAGCAGTTCTTC	CASSPELAGGEQFF
TRBV6-6	.	.	TRBJ1-2	TGTGCCAGCAGTTACGAGGCTTATGGCTACACCTTC	CASSYEAYGYTF
TRBV7-8	.	.	TRBJ2-7	TGTGCCAGCAGCTTAGAGTACTGGGGGCAGTACGAGCAGTACTTC	CASSLEYWGQYEQYF
TRBV18	.	few	TRBJ1-2	TGTGCCAGCTCACGGACCGGCTCTAACTATGGCTACACCTTC	CASSRTGSNYGYTF
TRBV20-1	TRBD1	few	TRBJ1-1	TGCAGTGCTCTGGGACAGGGTGAAGCTTTCTTT	CSALGQGEAFF
TRBV5-4	.	.	TRBJ2-7	TGTGCCAGCAGCTCCGGGACAAACTCCTACGAGCAGTACTTC	CASSSGTNSYEQYF
TRBV5-1	TRBD2	.	TRBJ2-5	TGCGCCAGCAGCTTGGTAGGGACTAGAGAAGAGACCCAGTACTTC	CASSLVGTREETQYF
TRBV2	TRBD2	.	TRBJ2-3	TGTGCCAGCAGTGTACTAGCGCCAAGTGGTGCGCAGTATTTT	CASSVLAPSGAQYF
TRBV29-1	.	.	TRBJ2-1	TGCAGCGTTGTCCTAGCGTATGAGCAGTTCTTC	CSVVLAYEQFF
TRBV7-3	.	.	TRBJ2-3	TGTGCCAGCAGCTCCGACAGAGCCACAGATACGCAGTATTTT	CASSSDRATDTQYF
TRBV9	.	few	TRBJ2-5	TGTGCCAGCAACACGGAGGGGGTTCAAGAGACCCAGTACTTC	CASNTEGVQETQYF
TRBV9	.	.	TRBJ1-1	TGTGCCAGCAGCGTCCACCTGAACACTGAAGCTTTCTTT	CASSVHLNTEAFF
TRBV6-1	TRBD2	.	TRBJ2-1	TGTGCCAGCAGTGAAATAACTAGCGGACTAAATGAGCAGTTCTTC	CASSEITSGLNEQFF
TRBV5-6	.	.	TRBJ1-5	TGTGCCAGCAGCTTCGCAAGGGGGTATCAGCCCCAGCATTTT	CASSFARGYQPQHF
TRBV5-4	.	.	TRBJ1-1	TGTGCCAGCAGCTCTGGAACTGGGAGAGTCGCTGAAGCTTTCTTT	CASSSGTGRVAEAFF
TRBV6-5	TRBD1	.	TRBJ2-7	TGTGCCACTCAGGGGGAACGTGGGGGATACGAGCAGTACTTC	CATQGERGGYEQYF
TRBV5-6	.	once	TRBJ2-1	TGTGCCAGCAGCCTACCCAACAATGAGCAGTTCTTC	CASSLPNNEQFF
TRBV15	.	.	TRBJ2-1	TGTGCCACCAGCAGGGACCGCTATAGGAATGAGCAGTTCTTC	CATSRDRYRNEQFF
TRBV4-1	.	.	TRBJ2-1	TGCGCCAGCAGCCCTCAGCCGGCCTACTACAATGAGCAGTTCTTC	CASSPQPAYYNEQFF
TRBV5-1	.	.	TRBJ2-5	TGCGCCAGCAAACAATTACCCCAAGAGACCCAGTACTTC	CASKQLPQETQYF
TRBV23-1	.	.	TRBJ1-5	TGCGCCAGCAGTTTACCCAAAGGGCCTAATCAGCCCCAGCATTTT	CASSLPKGPNQPQHF
TRBV15	.	few	TRBJ1-5	TGTGCCACCAGCAGAGACGCAGACCAGCCCCAGCATTTT	CATSRDADQPQHF
TRBV10-1	TRBD2	.	TRBJ2-3	TGCGCCAGCAGTATAGCGGGGGACCAAACAGATACGCAGTATTTT	CASSIAGDQTDTQYF
TRBV19	.	.	TRBJ1-1	TGTGCCAGTAGCCGGGACGACCTAACGAAAACTTTCTTT	CASSRDDLTKTFF
TRBV15	.	.	TRBJ2-5	TGTGCCACCAGCAGAGGAGAGGGCGTGGAGACCCAGTACTTC	CATSRGEGVETQYF
TRBV7-3	.	.	TRBJ2-7	TGTGCCAGCAGCTCCGGGGGTGGGACTGCGCACGAGCAGTACTTC	CASSSGGGTAHEQYF
TRBV28	TRBD2	.	TRBJ2-1	TGTGCCAGCAGTCCCCGAGGACTAGCGTCGCTCGATGAGCAGTTCTTC	CASSPRGLASLDEQFF
TRBV14	.	.	TRBJ1-2	TGTGCCAGCAGCCAACCCTTGTTGTATGGCTACACCTTC	CASSQPLLYGYTF
TRBV11-2	TRBD1	.	TRBJ1-1	TGTGCCAGCAGCTTAGGGACAGGGGGCGCGACTGAAGCTTTCTTT	CASSLGTGGATEAFF
TRBV12-5	.	once	TRBJ1-1	TGTGCTAGTGCCTATGGACAGCAGAACACTGAAGCTTTCTTT	CASAYGQQNTEAFF
TRBV7-2	.	.	TRBJ1-4	TGTGCCAGCAGCCTGGTTATGGGCAGGGAGAGCGAAAAACTGTTTTTT	CASSLVMGRESEKLFF
TRBV6-6	.	.	TRBJ2-6	TGTGCCAGCAGTTACGGACAGAACTCTGGGGCCAACGTCCTGACTTTC	CASSYGQNSGANVLTF
TRBV27	TRBD2	.	TRBJ2-1	TGTGCCAGCAGTTTAACGGGAGGCCTCTCCTACAATGAGCAGTTCTTC	CASSLTGGLSYNEQFF